These 25 T cell receptor beta chains originate from one sample sequenced in a study of T cell changes during pregnancy in multiple sclerosis. Only in-frame clones appear in the TCRdb table, and some are missing; sequencing was by immunoSEQ multiplex PCR. Of some 70,000 clones in the sample, roughly 90% are singletons; the top ten hold 0.29%. Sequencing used CD4+ T cells from peripheral blood mononuclear cells, obtained in the third trimester of pregnancy. These receptors came from a female donor in good health, enrolled as a control in a pregnancy study.

The chain joins TRBV5-8 to TRBJ1-2, with 10 bases matching TRBD1. The V segment lost 4 bases and the J segment 0 bases; nucleotides outside the gene matches: 6. The CDR3 extends over 16 amino acids. The germline V gene encodes CDR1 SGHTS and CDR2 YDEGEE. CDR3 in DNA: TGTGCCAGCAGCCGGGGACAGGGGAAGTCTAACTATGGCTACACCTTC. It is translated as CASSRGQGKSNYGYTF.

The chain is built from TRBV6-1 and TRBJ1-6; perhaps TRBD1 as D (6 bases). CDR1 and CDR2 from the germline V gene are MNHNS and SASEGT. The CDR3 covers 13 residues. With 11 bases removed from V and 7 bases from J, the gap between germline ends came to 15 bases. The CDR3 loop reads CAATPTGNSPLHF. CDR3 nucleotide sequence: TGTGCCGCTACCCCTACAGGGAATTCACCCCTCCACTTT.

The chain couples TRBV4-2 to TRBJ1-2; D unclear. CDR3 length: 14 amino acids. Trimming stripped 4 bases from V and 7 bases from J, with 16 bases between. Germline V gene data show CDR1 as LGHNA and CDR2 as YNFKEQ. The CDR3 spells CASSPEREWGGYTF. CDR3 sequence (DNA): TGTGCCAGCAGCCCAGAGAGGGAGTGGGGTGGCTACACCTTC.

CDR3 amino acids: CASSMPGQGVGKLFF. DNA for the CDR3: TGTGCCAGTAGTATGCCGGGACAGGGGGTAGGAAAACTGTTTTTT. This chain uses TRBV19 with TRBJ1-4, with TRBD1 matching over 11 bases. V shed 3 bases, J shed 10 bases, and the junction held 7 bases outside the gene matches. Germline values: CDR1 LNHDA, CDR2 SQIVND (reference sequence). CDR3 size: 15 residues.

This chain links TRBV9 with TRBJ1-3, with D perhaps matching TRBD1 (5 bases). Trimming cost V 4 bases and J 0 bases, with 14 bases left between them. This CDR3 has 16 amino acids. Germline assignment: CDR1 SGDLS and CDR2 YYNGEE. Here the CDR3 reads CASSTTDSFSGNTIYF. In DNA form, the CDR3 reads TGTGCCAGCAGCACAACCGACAGCTTCTCTGGAAACACCATATATTTT.

The chain joins TRBV30 to TRBJ1-5, with D perhaps matching TRBD1 (5 bases). Germline CDR1 and CDR2: GTSNPN and SVGIG (reference sequence). The V and J ends lost 2 bases and 2 bases respectively, with 7 bases between them. There are 13 residues in the CDR3. The chain's CDR3 is CAWSTGGNQPQHF. The CDR3 bases are TGTGCCTGGAGTACAGGAGGCAATCAGCCCCAGCATTTT.

In its sample, this clone was seen a few times. This chain uses TRBV30 with TRBJ1-1, with TRBD1 as a possible D gene (6 bases). Trimming cost V 5 bases and J 1 base, with 11 bases left between them. The germline CDR1 and CDR2 sequences are GTSNPN and SVGIG (reference sequence). This CDR3 is 13 amino acids long. This CDR3 reads CAWGIQGNTEAFF. The CDR3 DNA reads as TGTGCCTGGGGGATACAGGGGAACACTGAAGCTTTCTTT.

This clone was observed once. This sequence joins TRBV19 and TRBJ1-4; D perhaps matches TRBD1 (5 bases). Germline V gives CDR1 LNHDA, CDR2 SQIVND (reference sequence). This CDR3 is 15 amino acids long. V was clipped by 6 bases and J by 1 base, with 12 bases between them. In DNA form, the CDR3 reads TGTGCCAGTAGGGGAAGGGGACTAACTAATGAAAAACTGTTTTTT. Translation: CASRGRGLTNEKLFF.

The CDR3 region is CASSQDSPFLGRRSTGELFF. The CDR3 bases are TGTGCCAGCAGCCAAGATAGCCCTTTCTTAGGGAGGCGCTCCACCGGGGAGCTGTTTTTT. This chain links TRBV14 with TRBJ2-2; a possible D gene is TRBD2 (6 bases). The CDR3 runs 20 residues. Germline V gene sequence: CDR1 SGHDN, CDR2 FVKESK. V lost 0 bases and J 4 bases, leaving 24 bases between the germline ends.

The chain is built from TRBV11-3 and TRBJ1-3, with D unclear. Germline V lookup: CDR1 SGHNT, CDR2 YENEEA. With 0 bases removed from V and 0 bases from J, the gap between germline ends came to 12 bases. The CDR3 is 17 amino acids. CDR3 bases: TGTGCCAGCAGCTTAGATCGACGGTGGAGCTCTGGAAACACCATATATTTT. Residues: CASSLDRRWSSGNTIYF.

V usage is TRBV6-5 and J usage is TRBJ1-1, with 8 nucleotides matching TRBD1. This CDR3 contains 13 residues. V trimming: 6 bases; J trimming: 10 bases; junction bases outside the gene matches: 10. Germline V lookup: CDR1 MNHEY, CDR2 SVGAGI. The CDR3 spells CASREPTGVVAFF. The DNA of the CDR3 is TGTGCCAGCAGAGAACCGACAGGGGTAGTAGCTTTCTTT.

V is TRBV7-2 and J is TRBJ2-5; the match to TRBD1 covers 8 bases. Germline V lookup: CDR1 SGHTA, CDR2 FQGNSA. The junction had 13 bases not matched to a gene; V was cut back by 5 bases and J by 5 bases. The CDR3 totals 16 residues. The CDR3 nucleotides read TGTGCCAGCAGCCTACTTATGGCAGGGGGCCGGGAGACCCAGTACTTC. It encodes CASSLLMAGGRETQYF.

This chain uses TRBV7-2 with TRBJ2-1; the D is unclear. This CDR3 has 16 residues. The V gene lost 1 base and the J gene lost 7 bases, with 17 bases spanning the gap. In germline, CDR1 is SGHTA, CDR2 FQGNSA. The CDR3 reads CASSLDPSTNSNEQFF. DNA of the CDR3: TGTGCCAGCAGCTTAGATCCCTCCACCAACTCAAATGAGCAGTTCTTC.

This chain connects TRBV15 to TRBJ1-4, with unresolved D. The V gene's germline CDR1 is LNHNV and CDR2 YYDKDF (reference sequence). Deletions cut 0 bases from V and 1 base from J, with 12 bases between. This CDR3 has 17 residues. CDR3 bases: TGTGCCACCAGCAGAGAGCAGATGTCGGGAACTAATGAAAAACTGTTTTTT. Translation: CATSREQMSGTNEKLFF.

The J gene is TRBJ1-2, the V gene TRBV9; 7 bases fit TRBD1. CDR1 is SGDLS and CDR2 is YYNGEE in the germline V gene. V lost 1 base to trimming and J lost 6 bases; unmatched junction nucleotides: 12. The CDR3 is 16 amino acids. The CDR3 nucleotides read TGTGCCAGCAGCGTAAGGAAAGGGGGCAATAGGGATGGCTACACCTTC. Amino acid sequence: CASSVRKGGNRDGYTF.

This chain joins TRBV4-1 and TRBJ1-2; D is unclear. V was clipped by 0 bases and J by 2 bases, with 10 bases between them. Germline loops: CDR1 MGHRA, CDR2 YSYEKL. The CDR3 runs to 15 residues. The CDR3 spells CASSQDGGENYGYTF. The DNA for the CDR3 is TGCGCCAGCAGCCAAGATGGTGGGGAGAACTATGGCTACACCTTC.

This clone was detected once. This is likely a read error, given that the CDR3 carries no conserved phenylalanine or tryptophan at its end. No DNA is shown, since the ends of the CDR3 on it are uncertain; the CDR3 is the one TCRdb lists. This chain connects TRBV21-1 to TRBJ2-3; the D segment call TRBD2 is taken from the table without a DNA check. TRBV21-1 is described as a pseudogene. The CDR3 is 13 residues long, ends included. This chain's CDR3 is CASSKEGSGRAPS.

The chain couples TRBV2 to TRBJ1-1; 10 bases align to TRBD1. This CDR3 region has 14 residues. CDR1 is SNHLY and CDR2 is FYNNEI in the germline V gene. V lost 7 bases and J lost 6; bases outside the gene matches: 8. The chain's CDR3 is CASNTGTGVAEAFF. CDR3 in DNA: TGTGCCAGCAATACCGGGACAGGGGTCGCTGAAGCTTTCTTT.

The chain combines TRBV6-5 with TRBJ2-7; 12 bases are a match to TRBD2. The V gene's germline CDR1 is MNHEY and CDR2 SVGAGI. The trim removed 5 bases at V and 3 bases at J, leaving 5 bases unmatched. The CDR3 sequence is 15 residues long. The CDR3 DNA follows: TGTGCCAGCAGTCCACTAGCGGGGGGACTCTACGAGCAGTACTTC. Amino acid sequence: CASSPLAGGLYEQYF.

The chain couples TRBV30 to TRBJ1-4; no reliable D call. The V gene's germline CDR1 is GTSNPN and CDR2 SVGIG (reference sequence). V was trimmed by 2 bases and J by 5 bases, leaving 12 bases between them. The CDR3 length is 14 residues. CDR3 sequence (DNA): TGTGCCTGGAGTCGTGGAGGGAAAAATGAAAAACTGTTTTTT. It specifies CAWSRGGKNEKLFF.

The chain joins TRBV11-2 to TRBJ2-2; TRBD2 matches at 8 bases. Trimming took 0 bases from V and 4 from J; bases not matched to a gene: 1. Germline CDR1 reads SGHAT; CDR2 reads FQNNGV. The CDR3 has 15 residues. CDR3 nucleotide sequence: TGTGCCAGCAGCTTAGATCGGGGGGGCACCGGGGAGCTGTTTTTT. It encodes CASSLDRGGTGELFF.

The V gene is TRBV5-4, the J gene TRBJ1-1; 10 nucleotides align to TRBD1. Trimming removed 5 bases from V and 7 bases from J; junction bases left unmatched: 8. Germline V gives CDR1 SGHNT, CDR2 YYREEE (reference sequence). CDR3 size: 14 residues. CDR3 DNA: TGTGCCAGCAGTTACACCGGGACAGGGGTTGAAGCTTTCTTT. It yields the protein CASSYTGTGVEAFF.

The chain uses TRBV6-5 and TRBJ1-3; D perhaps matches TRBD1 (6 bases). This CDR3 region has 15 residues. V lost 6 bases and J lost 2, with 14 bases in between. Germline loops: CDR1 MNHEY, CDR2 SVGAGI. CDR3 sequence reads: CASRATGGPGNTIYF. The CDR3, as DNA: TGTGCCAGCAGGGCTACGGGGGGCCCTGGAAACACCATATATTTT.

There are a few counts of this clone. V usage is TRBV11-2 and J usage is TRBJ1-2; D might be TRBD1 (5 bases). CDR1 SGHAT and CDR2 FQNNGV come from the germline V gene. V was clipped by 4 bases and J by 7 bases, with 10 bases between them. The CDR3 has 12 amino acids. CDR3 amino acids: CASSSSGPGYTF. CDR3 sequence (DNA): TGTGCCAGCAGCTCTTCAGGGCCTGGCTACACCTTC.

With regard to this clone: Compared with germline, one end of the junction differs, possibly owing to a read error. The chain couples TRBV9 to TRBJ2-1; 9 bases agree with TRBD2. The CDR3 has 14 residues. Germline-derived CDR1 and CDR2 are SGDLS and YYNGEE. The CDR3 bases are TGTGCCAGCAGCGTAGAGGGTAGCGGGGGCCTTTTGATCTTC. Amino acids: CASSVEGSGGLLIF.